This T cell receptor (beta chain) originates from a study of tumor-infiltrating lymphocytes in glioblastoma multiforme. Whole-study results and caveats: Functional subtype sorting of these T cells was not performed. Only one glioblastoma patient had TCR and mutation analysis.

TCR beta libraries were built from RNA through three nested multiplex PCR rounds using modified ARM-PCR. One entry per CDR3 protein results from TCRdb running MiXCR on the multiplex PCR reads. Here the sample spans 13,000 or so distinct CDR3 sequences, around 60% being singletons. This clonotype was counted between two and nine times. Its target is not known. CDR3 length equals 15 residues. Unmatched junction bases numbered 5, after V lost 1 base and J lost 2 bases. Germline values: CDR1 LGHDT, CDR2 YNNKEL (reference sequence). Source material: brain tumor tissue. This clonotype originated in a male donor with glioblastoma. This chain uses TRBV3-1 with TRBJ2-7; 7 bases are a match to TRBD1. CDR3 loop: CASSQGIRGPYEQYF. Written as DNA, the CDR3 is TGTGCCAGCAGCCAAGGGATTAGGGGGCCCTACGAGCAGTACTTC.